This T cell receptor (beta chain) was captured in a study of CD8+ T cells in alopecia areata. Points from the study as a whole: Although TCR sharing was seen in mice, sharing across patients was less clear, possibly for HLA-related reasons. Normal scalp showed lower clonality than lesional scalp, especially alopecia totalis/universalis.

The sequencing template was cDNA reverse transcribed from extracted RNA. Produced via immunoSEQ multiplex PCR; TCRdb's table is partial and in-frame only. The sample lists about 190,000 clones, about 63% seen once, with around 15% in the top ten. Alopecia areata patients gave lesional scalp punch biopsies and peripheral blood samples. As to this clone: As yet, its antigen is unknown.

The sequences come from CD4+ T cells sorted from blood, collected at week 0. This clonotype originated in a human donor with alopecia areata.

CDR3 nucleotides: TGCAGCGCCCTGGGACAGGGGAATGAAAAACTGTTTTTT. It is translated as CSALGQGNEKLFF. The chain combines TRBV29-1 with TRBJ1-4; 10 bases agree with TRBD1. The CDR3 consists of 13 residues. CDR1 is SQVTM and CDR2 is ANQGSEA in the germline V gene. The ends lost 7 bases at V and 5 bases at J; junction bases unmatched: 4.